This record looks at one T cell receptor (beta chain) sequence and its context. The record originates from a study of Tregs in tolerant kidney transplant recipients. The table came from immunoSEQ multiplex PCR; TCRdb's copy has only in-frame clones and leaves some out. In the table there are around 74,000 clones, around 98% of which are singletons. The V gene's germline CDR1 is SGHVS and CDR2 FNYEAQ. The CDR3 is made up of 14 amino acids. Trimming pared 5 bases from V and 0 bases from J, leaving 10 bases between. This chain uses TRBV7-6 with TRBJ1-1, with D possibly matching TRBD1 (6 bases). The specimen comprised CD4+ T cells from blood, sampled before the transplant. The sequence came from a human donor who received a combined kidney and bone marrow transplant. The CDR3 here is CASSKTGVNTEAFF. The CDR3 DNA reads TGTGCCAGCAGCAAGACAGGAGTGAACACTGAAGCTTTCTTT.